A selection of T cell receptor beta chains follows, all from one sample in a study of T cell responses to AZD1222 COVID-19 vaccine. TCRdb keeps only in-frame clones here, not all; method: immunoSEQ multiplex PCR. Found here are 80,000 to 100,000 clones, about 88% of them singletons; the top ten hold about an eighth. Source: peripheral blood, taken on day 0 of AZD1222 vaccination. These TCRs come from an adult in good health. The CDR3 runs from the conserved cysteine through the conserved F or W. The order of the fields is clone size, D gene, V gene, J gene, CDR3 protein, CDR3 DNA. A D gene is named only where the DNA matches it firmly. Size is omitted from some rows. Given values are once, few, many or a class for expanded clones.

>NA|TRBD1|TRBV19|TRBJ2-7
CASSIVGGVPYEQYF
TGTGCCAGTAGTATAGTAGGGGGCGTACCTTACGAGCAGTACTTC
>NA|NA|TRBV6-5|TRBJ2-5
CASSYSAEPLETQYF
TGTGCCAGCAGTTACTCGGCAGAACCATTAGAGACCCAGTACTTC
>NA|NA|TRBV11-2|TRBJ2-7
CASSLDRGYEQYF
TGTGCCAGCAGCTTAGACAGGGGTTACGAGCAGTACTTC
>NA|NA|TRBV7-2|TRBJ2-3
CASIAAASTDTQYF
TGTGCCAGCATTGCCGCGGCGTCCACAGATACGCAGTATTTT
>NA|NA|TRBV7-2|TRBJ1-5
CASNKGGGNQPQHF
TGTGCCAGCAATAAAGGGGGGGGCAATCAGCCCCAGCATTTT
>NA|NA|TRBV21-1|TRBJ2-3
CASSNNPGVPTDTQYF
TGTGCCAGCAGCAATAACCCGGGGGTGCCCACAGATACGCAGTATTTT
>NA|NA|TRBV3-1/TRBV3-2|TRBJ1-5
CASSQGKGYSNQPQHF
TGTGCCAGCAGCCAAGGGAAAGGATATAGCAATCAGCCCCAGCATTTT
>NA|NA|TRBV19|TRBJ1-1
CASSSDLSPWDTEAFF
TGTGCCAGTAGTTCCGACCTTTCTCCTTGGGACACTGAAGCTTTCTTT
>NA|NA|TRBV27|TRBJ1-1
CASSFPGGTEAFF
TGTGCCAGCAGTTTTCCGGGGGGCACTGAAGCTTTCTTT
>NA|TRBD2|TRBV7-2|TRBJ2-1
CASSLRTSGGVYEQFF
TGTGCCAGCAGCTTACGGACTAGCGGGGGTGTTTATGAGCAGTTCTTC
>NA|NA|TRBV10-3|TRBJ1-4
CAIKSATNEKLFF
TGTGCCATCAAGAGTGCAACTAATGAAAAACTGTTTTTT
>NA|NA|TRBV18|TRBJ2-5
CASSPGSGAQYF
TGTGCCAGCTCACCAGGGTCCGGGGCCCAGTACTTC
>NA|NA|TRBV18|TRBJ1-2
CASSPQGGDGYTF
TGTGCCAGCTCACCTCAGGGAGGCGATGGCTACACCTTC
>NA|TRBD1|TRBV2|TRBJ1-5
CASSRGQGAVRNQPQHF
TGTGCCAGCAGTAGGGGACAGGGGGCGGTCAGAAATCAGCCCCAGCATTTT
>once|NA|TRBV19|TRBJ1-2
CASSISGDRGPKGYTF
TGTGCCAGTAGTATATCTGGGGATCGGGGGCCCAAAGGCTACACCTTC
>NA|TRBD1|TRBV7-3|TRBJ2-5
CASSPTGGNQETQYF
TGTGCCAGCAGCCCTACAGGGGGGAACCAAGAGACCCAGTACTTC
>NA|NA|TRBV10-3|TRBJ2-5
CAIGGLETQYF
TGTGCCATCGGGGGGCTAGAGACCCAGTACTTC
>once|TRBD1|TRBV18|TRBJ1-1
CASSPPGQYTEAFF
TGTGCCAGCTCACCACCGGGACAGTACACTGAAGCTTTCTTT
>NA|NA|TRBV5-1|TRBJ1-4
CASSVGDTYNEKLFF
TGCGCCAGCAGCGTCGGGGACACCTATAATGAAAAACTGTTTTTT
>NA|NA|TRBV19|TRBJ2-1
CASSTPTVTYNEQFF
TGTGCCAGTAGTACCCCGACGGTCACCTACAATGAGCAGTTCTTC
>NA|TRBD2|TRBV7-3|TRBJ2-1
CASSLAGTSSYNEQFF
TGTGCCAGCAGCTTAGCTGGGACTAGCTCTTACAATGAGCAGTTCTTC
>NA|TRBD1|TRBV19|TRBJ2-3
CASSIDWGQITDTQYF
TGTGCCAGTAGTATAGATTGGGGACAGATCACAGATACGCAGTATTTT
>NA|NA|TRBV19|TRBJ1-1
CASSITGWDTEAFF
TGTGCCAGTAGTATAACAGGGTGGGACACTGAAGCTTTCTTT
>NA|TRBD1|TRBV7-3|TRBJ1-1
CASSLTGTATEAFF
TGTGCCAGCAGCTTAACGGGGACAGCCACTGAAGCTTTCTTT
>NA|NA|TRBV30|TRBJ1-1
CAWSIGQKNTEAFF
TGTGCCTGGAGCATCGGGCAGAAGAACACTGAAGCTTTCTTT
>NA|NA|TRBV24-1|TRBJ2-2
CATSTPNTGELFF
TGTGCCACTTCTACTCCGAACACCGGGGAGCTGTTTTTT
>NA|TRBD2|TRBV30|TRBJ2-6
CAWARTSGGANVLTF
TGTGCCTGGGCTCGGACTAGCGGGGGGGCCAACGTCCTGACTTTC
>NA|TRBD1|TRBV6-5|TRBJ1-2
CASIADRGRGYTF
TGTGCCAGCATTGCGGACAGGGGTCGCGGCTACACCTTC
>NA|NA|TRBV5-4|TRBJ1-1
CASSLVSWVGTEAFF
TGTGCCAGCAGCTTGGTATCGTGGGTCGGAACTGAAGCTTTCTTT
>NA|NA|TRBV10-3|TRBJ2-7
CAISEDEEFYEQYF
TGTGCCATCAGTGAGGATGAGGAGTTCTACGAGCAGTACTTC
>NA|TRBD1|TRBV5-1|TRBJ1-2
CASSPGGGGGGYTF
TGCGCCAGCAGCCCGGGAGGAGGGGGCGGCGGCTACACCTTC
>NA|TRBD2|TRBV6-4|TRBJ2-2
CASSDSAGAAGELFF
TGTGCCAGCAGTGACTCAGCGGGGGCGGCCGGGGAGCTGTTTTTT
>NA|NA|TRBV12-3/TRBV12-4|TRBJ2-2
CASRRGGTGELFF
TGTGCCAGCAGGAGGGGGGGCACCGGGGAGCTGTTTTTT
>few|TRBD2|TRBV4-2|TRBJ2-1
CASSQDASGGANEQFF
TGTGCCAGCAGCCAAGATGCCAGCGGGGGGGCCAATGAGCAGTTCTTC
>NA|NA|TRBV19|TRBJ2-1
CASSIGGVTASYNEQFF
TGTGCCAGTAGTATAGGGGGTGTTACCGCCTCCTACAATGAGCAGTTCTTC
>NA|NA|TRBV5-1|TRBJ2-7
CASSLRSGGRQYF
TGCGCCAGCAGCTTGCGGTCCGGAGGGCGGCAGTACTTC
>NA|NA|TRBV6-5|TRBJ1-4
CASSYSTTFGKLFF
TGTGCCAGCAGTTACTCAACTACCTTCGGAAAACTGTTTTTT
>NA|NA|TRBV21-1|TRBJ1-1
CASSIHSEAFF
TGTGCCAGCAGCATCCACAGTGAAGCTTTCTTT
>once|TRBD1|TRBV19|TRBJ1-1
CASSMIGQAGTEAFF
TGTGCCAGTAGTATGATCGGACAGGCCGGTACTGAAGCTTTCTTT
>NA|NA|TRBV30|TRBJ2-1
CAWSVVVGNEQFF
TGTGCCTGGAGTGTAGTGGTAGGCAATGAGCAGTTCTTC
>NA|NA|TRBV30|TRBJ2-3
CAWSVGGASTDTQYF
TGTGCCTGGAGTGTGGGGGGGGCGAGCACAGATACGCAGTATTTT